This is a list of T cell receptor beta chains from one sample in a study of CXCR3-negative and CXCR3-positive naive CD8 T cells. TCRdb reworked the 5' RACE reads into one entry per CDR3 protein, no DNA. The table lists 60,000 to 70,000 distinct CDR3 sequences. Specimen: naive CXCR3+ CD8+ T cells from blood. These receptors all stem from a human donor in good health. Some clones in this sample may be carry-over from other donors' samples. CDR3s include the opening cysteine and the closing phenylalanine or tryptophan. The order of the fields is J gene, V gene, CDR3 protein.

j_gene: TRBJ2-5; v_gene: TRBV21-1; CDR3aa: CASSLLSTQYF
j_gene: TRBJ2-7; v_gene: TRBV5-1; CDR3aa: CASSLVADEQYF
j_gene: TRBJ2-7; v_gene: TRBV9; CDR3aa: CASSAGGTFSYEQYF
j_gene: TRBJ2-5; v_gene: TRBV4-1; CDR3aa: CASISGTGQETQYF
j_gene: TRBJ2-1; v_gene: TRBV5-1; CDR3aa: CASSLLGLAGGLNSYNEQFF
j_gene: TRBJ2-7; v_gene: TRBV14; CDR3aa: CASSQDHGTGAAEQYF
j_gene: TRBJ2-7; v_gene: TRBV7-9; CDR3aa: CASSFRAGTNYEQYF
j_gene: TRBJ1-2; v_gene: TRBV7-3; CDR3aa: CASSPRRRATNYGYTF
j_gene: TRBJ2-5; v_gene: TRBV29-1; CDR3aa: CSVVEDQETQYF
j_gene: TRBJ2-2; v_gene: TRBV29-1; CDR3aa: CSVAGGRIDTGELFF
j_gene: TRBJ2-7; v_gene: TRBV9; CDR3aa: CASSAPRDEQYF
j_gene: TRBJ2-3; v_gene: TRBV4-3; CDR3aa: CASSQDWVGGALSDTQYF
j_gene: TRBJ2-2; v_gene: TRBV28; CDR3aa: CASSLLAGQLQNTGELFF
j_gene: TRBJ2-5; v_gene: TRBV29-1; CDR3aa: CSVEGPETETQYF
j_gene: TRBJ2-1; v_gene: TRBV12-5; CDR3aa: CASGLVMQGSYNEQFF
j_gene: TRBJ2-1; v_gene: TRBV12-3/TRBV12-4; CDR3aa: CASRSRDSSYNEQFF
j_gene: TRBJ2-1; v_gene: TRBV28; CDR3aa: CASSEVTSYNEQFF
j_gene: TRBJ1-1; v_gene: TRBV7-9; CDR3aa: CASSPRPGGLYTEAFF
j_gene: TRBJ2-3; v_gene: TRBV12-3/TRBV12-4; CDR3aa: CASSAKDTGADTQYF
j_gene: TRBJ2-1; v_gene: TRBV29-1; CDR3aa: CSVERGSYNEQFF
j_gene: TRBJ1-1; v_gene: TRBV27; CDR3aa: CASSLSDRGIF
j_gene: TRBJ2-5; v_gene: TRBV6-5; CDR3aa: CASSTGGGETQYF
j_gene: TRBJ2-5; v_gene: TRBV28; CDR3aa: CASSPPAGTGRETQYF
j_gene: TRBJ2-7; v_gene: TRBV7-9; CDR3aa: CASTRGQTPDEQYF
j_gene: TRBJ2-2; v_gene: TRBV7-2; CDR3aa: CASSLALLAGPSNTGELFF